Sequencing of this T cell receptor (beta chain) was carried out in a study of neoadjuvant anti-PD-1 for oral cavity cancer. Study details: Patients without progression got a fourth dose around day 43.

Using immunoSEQ multiplex PCR, the repertoire was profiled, and TCRdb retains in-frame clones only, with some absent. The data contain about 14,000 clones, 55% to 75% of them singletons. Sample: PBMCs, taken before nivolumab (anti-PD-1) treatment. This TCR came from a person aged 35 to 85 with oral cavity squamous cell carcinoma.

The CDR3 nucleotides are TGCGCCACGTGGGACAGCCGCGCCTACGAGCAGTACTTC. Protein: CATWDSRAYEQYF. V and J are TRBV10-2 and TRBJ2-7, with 7 bases lining up with TRBD1. The CDR3 covers 13 residues. The trim removed 10 bases at V and 2 bases at J, leaving 8 bases unmatched. CDR1 is WSHSY and CDR2 is SAAADI in the germline V gene.